This TCR beta chain came from a study of CD8 T cells in ankylosing spondylitis. Study results and caveats: Clones linked to disease were reported to show significant enrichment in matched ankylosing spondylitis synovial fluid. Characteristic of ankylosing spondylitis blood, it appeared, was a TCR beta motif comprising roughly eight highly homologous variants.

Trimming cost V 5 bases and J 7 bases; bases outside gene matches: 9. The CDR3 covers 14 residues. Germline assignment: CDR1 SEHNR and CDR2 FQNEAQ (reference sequence). Libraries for TCR beta were made by quantitative 5'-RACE with molecular barcodes. TCRdb passed the 5' RACE reads through MiXCR, listing each CDR3 protein once. The sample shows roughly 230,000 distinct CDR3 sequences, 8% to 11% of them seen only once. This clonotype has a count of ten or more. Its cognate antigen is unknown. The TCR was taken from a male donor with ankylosing spondylitis or in good health (not recorded which). Sequenced material: blood, either unsorted or a sorted T cell fraction (not recorded which). The V and J genes are TRBV7-9 and TRBJ1-2; 8 bases align to TRBD1. CDR3 sequence (DNA): TGTGCCAGCAGCCCGAGGACAGGGATGGGTGGCTACACCTTC. Protein: CASSPRTGMGGYTF. Based on the CDR3 plus reference TRBV7-9 and TRBJ1-2, the full variable domain is DTGVSQNPRHKITKRGQNVTFRCDPISEHNRLYWYRQTLGQGPEFLTYFQNEAQLEKSRLLSDRFSAERPKGSFSTLEIQRTEQGDSAMYLCASSPRTGMGGYTFGSGTRLTVV.